This TCR beta chain was recovered during a study of shared T cell receptors in the human thymus (dated by TCRdb to about 2021). For the study in its entirety: The study examined how the human thymus generates shared, self-reactive T-cell receptor alpha chains.

Trimming leaves V shorter by 5 bases and J shorter by 1 base, with the junction holding 8 bases beyond the gene matches. Per the germline V gene, MGHRA is the CDR1 and YSYEKL is the CDR2. Spanning cysteine to phenylalanine, the CDR3 consists of 17 amino acids. Kept here is only the CDR3 DNA, which spans 51 bases and is read in frame from base 1. This clone has just one count. What antigen it recognizes has not been identified. No base quality values were provided; no much bigger clone lies one nucleotide off. The library was built by means of the immunoSEQ multiplex PCR assay. TCRdb provides this immuneACCESS table in a form limited to in-frame rearrangements. Some clones are lacking; in checked studies, under half of them reflect an unresolved V gene, and why the rest are absent is not known. This sample gives about 380,000 clones in total; just under 95% of them show up just once. The top ten clones comprise approximately 0.018% of the sample.

Material for sequencing was thymocytes. The receptor comes from a human donor. The chain links TRBV4-1 with TRBJ2-5; 12 middle bases align to TRBD2. The CDR3 reads as follows: CASSSPPTSGSQETQYF. The bases read TGCGCCAGCAGCTCCCCCCCGACTAGCGGGAGCCAAGAGACCCAGTACTTC.